The clone carrying this T cell receptor beta chain was picked up a small number of times. TCRdb keeps only in-frame clones here, not all; method: immunoSEQ multiplex PCR. This sample has 10,000 to 13,000 clones, with roughly four fifths found just once. Looked up from germline, CDR1 is MNHEY and CDR2 is SVGAGI. This CDR3 has 13 residues. V was cut by 8 bases and J by 0 bases, with 8 bases left in between. This entry is derived from a study of PD-1 blockade in classical Hodgkin lymphoma. Study at large: Nivolumab dosing for patients was 3 mg/kg, administered intravenously every 2 weeks.

All patients relapsed after autologous stem cell transplantation, and brentuximab vedotin exposure varied. The TCR was taken from a human donor with classical Hodgkin lymphoma. The rearrangement uses TRBV6-5 and TRBJ1-5; D is unclear. The sequencing here drew on peripheral blood mononuclear cells (PBMCs), taken at baseline. The CDR3 is CASRSYSNQPQHF. DNA for the CDR3: TGTGCCAGCCGGAGTTATAGCAATCAGCCCCAGCATTTT.